The 4 T cell receptor beta chains listed next were all sequenced from one sample in a study of T cell responses to AZD1222 COVID-19 vaccine. Sequenced by immunoSEQ multiplex PCR; TCRdb stores in-frame clones only, minus some. The sample lists approximately 200,000 clones, roughly 88% occurring once. The input for sequencing was peripheral blood, taken on day 0 of AZD1222 vaccination. The receptor source for this set is an adult in good health.

The gene calls are TRBV5-4 and TRBJ1-4, with D tentatively TRBD1 (5 bases). The V gene lost 0 bases and the J gene lost 4 bases, with 10 bases spanning the gap. Germline-derived CDR1 and CDR2 are SGHNT and YYREEE (reference sequence). The CDR3 has 15 amino acids. The CDR3 nucleotides read TGTGCCAGCAGCTTGGCCGGGACGGATAATGAAAAACTGTTTTTT. This translates into CASSLAGTDNEKLFF.

The rearrangement uses TRBV3-1 (or the pseudogene TRBV3-2) and TRBJ1-4; D is possibly TRBD1 (5 bases). V was pared by 4 bases and J by 8 bases, with 23 bases between. Germline assignment: CDR1 LGHDT and CDR2 YNNKEL (reference sequence). This CDR3 is built from 17 residues. The CDR3 nucleotides read TGTGCCAGCAGCCCCCTCCGCGGGGGTTACCATGGGGAAAAACTGTTTTTT. It translates to CASSPLRGGYHGEKLFF.

V gene TRBV6-6 combines with J gene TRBJ1-2; D may be TRBD1 (5 bases). CDR3 length: 13 residues. V dropped 2 bases and J dropped 4 bases, with 8 bases sitting between them. Germline CDR1 is MNHNY and CDR2 is SVGAGI (reference sequence). CDR3 bases: TGTGCCAGCAGTTACAAGCAGGGCTATGGCTACACCTTC. Protein product: CASSYKQGYGYTF.

This chain joins TRBV9 and TRBJ2-2, with 8 bases matching TRBD2. The CDR3 extends over 20 amino acids. V trimming: 3 bases; J trimming: 0 bases; junction bases outside the gene matches: 16. Germline V lookup: CDR1 SGDLS, CDR2 YYNGEE. As DNA, the CDR3 is TGTGCCAGCAGCGACCCCCGGGGCGGGGGGTCTCGGACGAACACCGGGGAGCTGTTTTTT. Translation gives CASSDPRGGGSRTNTGELFF.